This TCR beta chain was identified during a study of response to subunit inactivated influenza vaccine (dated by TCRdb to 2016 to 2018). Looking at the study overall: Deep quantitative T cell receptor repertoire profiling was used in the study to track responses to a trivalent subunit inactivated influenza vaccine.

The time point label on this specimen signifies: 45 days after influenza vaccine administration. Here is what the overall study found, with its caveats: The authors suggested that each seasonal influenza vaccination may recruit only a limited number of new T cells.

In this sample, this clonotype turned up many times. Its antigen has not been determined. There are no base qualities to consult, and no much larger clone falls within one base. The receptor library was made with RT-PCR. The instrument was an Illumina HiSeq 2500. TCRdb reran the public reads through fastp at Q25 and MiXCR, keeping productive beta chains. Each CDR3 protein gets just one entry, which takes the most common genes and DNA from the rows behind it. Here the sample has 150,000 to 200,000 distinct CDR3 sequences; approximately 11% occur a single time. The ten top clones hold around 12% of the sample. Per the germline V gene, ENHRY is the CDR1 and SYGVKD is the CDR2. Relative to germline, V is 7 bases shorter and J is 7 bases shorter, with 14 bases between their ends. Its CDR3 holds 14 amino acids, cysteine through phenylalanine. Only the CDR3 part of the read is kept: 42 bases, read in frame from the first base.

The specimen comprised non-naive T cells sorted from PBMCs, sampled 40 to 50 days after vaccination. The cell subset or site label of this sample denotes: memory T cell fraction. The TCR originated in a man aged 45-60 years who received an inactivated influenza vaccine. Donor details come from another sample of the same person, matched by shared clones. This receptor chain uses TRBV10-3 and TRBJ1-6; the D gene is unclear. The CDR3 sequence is CAITHGASNSPLHF. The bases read TGTGCCATCACTCATGGAGCATCCAATTCACCCCTCCACTTT.